This T cell receptor (beta chain) derives from a study of vaccination and CD4 T cells after COVID-19. Documented treatment: approximately 10-day PBMC culture with coronavirus spike peptide pools or control peptides (ViraFEST assay). Antigen-specific T cells were expanded with peptide pools by ViraFEST, and TCRs were then sequenced. The study sequenced cultured CD4+ T cell DNA using the Oncomine TCR Beta short-read assay. TCRdb redid the calling of the PCR reads with MiXCR, one entry per CDR3 protein. The data contain 12,000 or so distinct CDR3 sequences, 45% to 55% of them singletons. The CDR3 runs to 13 residues. The V end was cut by 6 bases, the J end by 4 bases, with 10 bases between. Germline CDR1 MNHNS, CDR2 SASEGT. Note on this clonotype: Its target is not known.

The chain is built from TRBV6-1 and TRBJ2-1; perhaps TRBD1 as D (6 bases). Input material: CD4+ T cells from blood, cultured in vitro. This sequence originates from a human donor who had recovered from COVID-19. CDR3 coding DNA: TGTGCCAGCAGCCCTGGACAGTACAATGAGCAGTTCTTC. Protein: CASSPGQYNEQFF.